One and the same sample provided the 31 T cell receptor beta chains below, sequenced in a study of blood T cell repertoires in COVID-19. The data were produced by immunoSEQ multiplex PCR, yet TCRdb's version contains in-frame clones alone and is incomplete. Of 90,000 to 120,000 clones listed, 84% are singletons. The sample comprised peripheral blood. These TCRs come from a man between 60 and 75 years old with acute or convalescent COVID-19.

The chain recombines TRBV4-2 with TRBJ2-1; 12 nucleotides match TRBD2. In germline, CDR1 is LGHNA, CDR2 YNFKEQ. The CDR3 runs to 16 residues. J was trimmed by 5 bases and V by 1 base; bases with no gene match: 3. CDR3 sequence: CASSQATSGSDNEQFF. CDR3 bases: TGTGCCAGCAGCCAAGCGACTAGCGGGAGCGACAATGAGCAGTTCTTC.

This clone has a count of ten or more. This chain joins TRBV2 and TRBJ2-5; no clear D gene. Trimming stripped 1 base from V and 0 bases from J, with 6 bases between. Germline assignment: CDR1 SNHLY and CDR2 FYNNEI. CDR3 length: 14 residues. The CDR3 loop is CASSEEAYQETQYF. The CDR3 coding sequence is TGTGCCAGCAGTGAAGAAGCGTACCAAGAGACCCAGTACTTC.

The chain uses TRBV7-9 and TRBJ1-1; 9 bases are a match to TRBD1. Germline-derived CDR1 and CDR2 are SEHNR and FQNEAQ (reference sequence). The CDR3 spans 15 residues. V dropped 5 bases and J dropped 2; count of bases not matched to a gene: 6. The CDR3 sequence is CASSPRTGVNTEAFF. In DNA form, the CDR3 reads TGTGCCAGCAGCCCACGGACAGGGGTTAACACTGAAGCTTTCTTT.

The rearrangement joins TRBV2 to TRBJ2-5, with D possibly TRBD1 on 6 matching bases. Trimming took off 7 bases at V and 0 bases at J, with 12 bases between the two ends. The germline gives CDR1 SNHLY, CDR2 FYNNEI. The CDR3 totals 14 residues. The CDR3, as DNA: TGTGCCAGCATGTCGGGACAAAACCAAGAGACCCAGTACTTC. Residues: CASMSGQNQETQYF. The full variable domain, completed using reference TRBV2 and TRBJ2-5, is EPEVTQTPSHQVTQMGQEVILRCVPISNHLYFYWYRQILGQKVEFLVSFYNNEISEKSEIFDDQFSVERPDGSNFTLKIRSTKLEDSAMYFCASMSGQNQETQYFGPGTRLLVL.

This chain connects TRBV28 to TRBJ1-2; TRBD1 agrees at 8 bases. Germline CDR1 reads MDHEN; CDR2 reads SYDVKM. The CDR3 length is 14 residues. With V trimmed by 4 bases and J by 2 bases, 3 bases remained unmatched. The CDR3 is CASSWTGRNYGYTF. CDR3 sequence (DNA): TGTGCCAGCAGTTGGACAGGGCGGAACTATGGCTACACCTTC.

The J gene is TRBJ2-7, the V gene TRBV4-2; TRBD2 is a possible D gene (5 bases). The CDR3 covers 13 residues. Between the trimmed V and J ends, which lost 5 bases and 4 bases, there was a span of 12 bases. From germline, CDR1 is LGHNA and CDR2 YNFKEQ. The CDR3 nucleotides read TGTGCCAGCAGCAACGGAGGTTGGTACGAGCAGTACTTC. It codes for CASSNGGWYEQYF.

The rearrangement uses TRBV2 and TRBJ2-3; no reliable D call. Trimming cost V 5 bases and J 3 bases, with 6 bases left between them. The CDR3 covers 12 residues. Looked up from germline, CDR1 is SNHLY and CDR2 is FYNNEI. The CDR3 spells CASSRATDTQYF. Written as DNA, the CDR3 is TGTGCCAGCAGTAGAGCTACAGATACGCAGTATTTT.

The CDR3 sequence is CASQGFRGVTEAFF. CDR3 bases: TGTGCCAGTCAGGGGTTCAGGGGAGTCACTGAAGCTTTCTTT. The chain employs TRBV19 and TRBJ1-1; D is perhaps TRBD1 (6 bases). Germline V gene data show CDR1 as LNHDA and CDR2 as SQIVND (reference sequence). CDR3 length equals 14 residues. Between the trimmed V and J ends, which lost 8 bases and 4 bases, there was a span of 17 bases. The full variable domain, rest sourced from reference TRBV19 and TRBJ1-1, is DGGITQSPKYLFRKEGQNVTLSCEQNLNHDAMYWYRQDPGQGLRLIYYSQIVNDFQKGDIAEGYSVSREKKESFPLTVTSAQKNPTAFYLCASQGFRGVTEAFFGQGTRLTVV.

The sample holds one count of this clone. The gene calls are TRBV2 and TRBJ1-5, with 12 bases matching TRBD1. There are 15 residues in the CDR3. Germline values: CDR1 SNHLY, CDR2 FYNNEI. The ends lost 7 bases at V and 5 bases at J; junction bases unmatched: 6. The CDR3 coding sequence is TGTGCCAGCACCGGGACAGGGGGCCACGATCAGCCCCAGCATTTT. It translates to CASTGTGGHDQPQHF.

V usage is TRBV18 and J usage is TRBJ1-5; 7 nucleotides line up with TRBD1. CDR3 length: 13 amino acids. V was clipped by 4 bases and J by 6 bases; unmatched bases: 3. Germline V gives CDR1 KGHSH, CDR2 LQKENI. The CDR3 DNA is TGTGCCAGCTCACTTGACAGGGCTCAGCCCCAGCATTTT. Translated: CASSLDRAQPQHF.

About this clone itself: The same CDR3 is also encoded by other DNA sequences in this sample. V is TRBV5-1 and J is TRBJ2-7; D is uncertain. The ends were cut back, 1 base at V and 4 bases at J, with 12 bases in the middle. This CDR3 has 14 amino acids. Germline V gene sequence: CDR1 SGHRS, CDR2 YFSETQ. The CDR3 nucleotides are TGCGCCAGCAGCTTGACCTCCGGCGGTTACGAGCAGTACTTC. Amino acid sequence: CASSLTSGGYEQYF. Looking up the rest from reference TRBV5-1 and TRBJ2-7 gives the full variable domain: KAGVTQTPRYLIKTRGQQVTLSCSPISGHRSVSWYQQTPGQGLQFLFEYFSETQRNKGNFPGRFSGRQFSNSRSEMNVSTLELGDSALYLCASSLTSGGYEQYFGPGTRLTVT.

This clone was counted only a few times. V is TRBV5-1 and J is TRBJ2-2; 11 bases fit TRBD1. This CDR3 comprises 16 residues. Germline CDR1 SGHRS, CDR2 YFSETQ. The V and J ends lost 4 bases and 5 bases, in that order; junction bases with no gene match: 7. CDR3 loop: CASSNRDRGKTGELFF. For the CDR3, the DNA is TGCGCCAGCAGCAACCGGGACAGGGGGAAAACCGGGGAGCTGTTTTTT.

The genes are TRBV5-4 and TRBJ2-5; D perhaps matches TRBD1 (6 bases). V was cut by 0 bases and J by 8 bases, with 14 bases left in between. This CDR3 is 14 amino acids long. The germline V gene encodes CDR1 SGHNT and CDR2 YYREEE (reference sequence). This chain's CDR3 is CASSLGGPGKTQYF. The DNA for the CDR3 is TGTGCCAGCAGCTTGGGGGGGCCGGGGAAAACCCAGTACTTC.

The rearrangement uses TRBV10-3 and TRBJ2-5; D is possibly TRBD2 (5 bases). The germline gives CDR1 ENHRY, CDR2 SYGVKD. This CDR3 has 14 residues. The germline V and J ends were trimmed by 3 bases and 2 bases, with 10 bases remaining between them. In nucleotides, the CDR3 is TGTGCCATCAGTGAACCCGAGCGGCAAGAGACCCAGTACTTC. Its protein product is CAISEPERQETQYF.

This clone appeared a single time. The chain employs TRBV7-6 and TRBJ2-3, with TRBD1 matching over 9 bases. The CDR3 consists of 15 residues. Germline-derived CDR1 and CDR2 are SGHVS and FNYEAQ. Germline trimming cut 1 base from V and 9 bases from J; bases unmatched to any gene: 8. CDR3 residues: CASSLDAGQGVTQYF. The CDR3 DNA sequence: TGTGCCAGCAGCTTAGACGCGGGACAGGGTGTAACGCAGTATTTT.

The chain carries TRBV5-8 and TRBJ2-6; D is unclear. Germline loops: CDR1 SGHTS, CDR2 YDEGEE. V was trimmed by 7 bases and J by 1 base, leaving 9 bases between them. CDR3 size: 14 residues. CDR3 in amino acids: CASPWRSGANVLTF. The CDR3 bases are TGTGCCAGCCCTTGGCGGTCTGGGGCCAACGTCCTGACTTTC.

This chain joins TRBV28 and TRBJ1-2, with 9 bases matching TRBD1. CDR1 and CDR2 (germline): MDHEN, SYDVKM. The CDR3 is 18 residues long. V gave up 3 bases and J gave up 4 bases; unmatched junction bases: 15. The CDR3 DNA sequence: TGTGCCAGCAGTTTGGTTCCGGGACAGGGAACAAGGGGCTATGGCTACACCTTC. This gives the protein CASSLVPGQGTRGYGYTF.

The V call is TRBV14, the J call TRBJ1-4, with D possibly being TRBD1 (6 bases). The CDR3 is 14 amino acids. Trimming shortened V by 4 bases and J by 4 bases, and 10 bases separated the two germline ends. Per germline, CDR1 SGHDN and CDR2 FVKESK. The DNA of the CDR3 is TGTGCCAGCAGCCGAAACAGGGTTAATGAAAAACTGTTTTTT. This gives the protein CASSRNRVNEKLFF. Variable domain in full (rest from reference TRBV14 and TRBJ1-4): EAGVTQFPSHSVIEKGQTVTLRCDPISGHDNLYWYRRVMGKEIKFLLHFVKESKQDESGMPNNRFLAERTGGTYSTLKVQPAELEDSGVYFCASSRNRVNEKLFFGSGTQLSVL.

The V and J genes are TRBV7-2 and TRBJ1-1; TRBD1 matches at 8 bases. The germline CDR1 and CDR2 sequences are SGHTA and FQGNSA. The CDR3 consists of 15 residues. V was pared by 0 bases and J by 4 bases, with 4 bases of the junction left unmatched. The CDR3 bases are TGTGCCAGCAGCTTAGCGAGCCAGGGGGCCACTGAAGCTTTCTTT. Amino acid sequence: CASSLASQGATEAFF.

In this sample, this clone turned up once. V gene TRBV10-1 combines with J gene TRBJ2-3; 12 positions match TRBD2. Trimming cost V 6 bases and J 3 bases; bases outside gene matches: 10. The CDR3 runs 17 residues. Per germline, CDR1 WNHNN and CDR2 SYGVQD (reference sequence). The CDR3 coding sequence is TGCGCCAGCAGCCTTTCGACTAGCGGGAGTTTGACAGATACGCAGTATTTT. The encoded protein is CASSLSTSGSLTDTQYF.

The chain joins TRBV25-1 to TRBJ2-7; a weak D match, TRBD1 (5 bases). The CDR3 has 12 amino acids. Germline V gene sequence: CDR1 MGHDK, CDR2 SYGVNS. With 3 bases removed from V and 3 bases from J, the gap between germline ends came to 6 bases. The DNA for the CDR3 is TGTGCCAGCAGTGAGGGGCTCTACGAGCAGTACTTC. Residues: CASSEGLYEQYF.

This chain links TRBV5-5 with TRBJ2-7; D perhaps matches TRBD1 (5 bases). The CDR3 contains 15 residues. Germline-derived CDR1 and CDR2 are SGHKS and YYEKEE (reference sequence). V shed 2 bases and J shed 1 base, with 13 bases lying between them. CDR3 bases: TGTGCCAGCAGCTTTCAACCGACAGCTTCCTACGAGCAGTACGTC. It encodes CASSFQPTASYEQYV.

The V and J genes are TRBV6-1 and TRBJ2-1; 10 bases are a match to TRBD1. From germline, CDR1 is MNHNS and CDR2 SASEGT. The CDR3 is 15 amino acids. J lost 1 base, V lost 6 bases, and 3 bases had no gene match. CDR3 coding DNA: TGTGCCAGCAGCTTGGACAGGGGGTCCTACAATGAGCAGTTCTTC. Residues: CASSLDRGSYNEQFF.

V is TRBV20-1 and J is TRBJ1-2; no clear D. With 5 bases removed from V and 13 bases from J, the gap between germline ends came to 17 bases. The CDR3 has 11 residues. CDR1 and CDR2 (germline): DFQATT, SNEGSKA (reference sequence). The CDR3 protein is CSASLSRQATF. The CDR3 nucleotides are TGCAGTGCTTCCCTAAGTAGGCAGGCCACCTTC.

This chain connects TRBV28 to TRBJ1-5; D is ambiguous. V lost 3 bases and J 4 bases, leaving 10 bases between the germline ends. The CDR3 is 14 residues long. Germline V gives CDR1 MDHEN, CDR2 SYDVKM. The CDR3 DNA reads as TGTGCCAGCAGTTTGGTTACAGAGAATCAGCCCCAGCATTTT. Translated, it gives CASSLVTENQPQHF.

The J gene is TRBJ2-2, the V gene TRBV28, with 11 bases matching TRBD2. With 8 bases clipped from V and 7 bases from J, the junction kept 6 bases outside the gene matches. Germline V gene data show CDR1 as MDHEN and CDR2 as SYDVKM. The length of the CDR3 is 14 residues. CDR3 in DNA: TGTGCCAGCGCGGGACTAGCGGAGGACGGGGAGCTGTTTTTT. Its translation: CASAGLAEDGELFF.

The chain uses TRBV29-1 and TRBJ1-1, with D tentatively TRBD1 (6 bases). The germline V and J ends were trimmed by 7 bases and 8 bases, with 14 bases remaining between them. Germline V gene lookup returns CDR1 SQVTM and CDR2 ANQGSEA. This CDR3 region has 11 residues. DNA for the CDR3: TGCAGCGCTGGGCAGGGGAACGAAGCTTTCTTT. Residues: CSAGQGNEAFF. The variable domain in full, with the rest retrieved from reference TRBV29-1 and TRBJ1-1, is SAVISQKPSRDICQRGTSLTIQCQVDSQVTMMFWYRQQPGQSLTLIATANQGSEATYESGFVIDKFPISRPNLTFSTLTVSNMSPEDSSIYLCSAGQGNEAFFGQGTRLTVV.

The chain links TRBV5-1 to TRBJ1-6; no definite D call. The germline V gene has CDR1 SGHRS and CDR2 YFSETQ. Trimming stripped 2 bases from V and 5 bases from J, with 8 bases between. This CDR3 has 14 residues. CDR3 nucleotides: TGCGCCAGCAGCTTAGCGCGGAATAATTCACCCCTCCACTTT. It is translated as CASSLARNNSPLHF.

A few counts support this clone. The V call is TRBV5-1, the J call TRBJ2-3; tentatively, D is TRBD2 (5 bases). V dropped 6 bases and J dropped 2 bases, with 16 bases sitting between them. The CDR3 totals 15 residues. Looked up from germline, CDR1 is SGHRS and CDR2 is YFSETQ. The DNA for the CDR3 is TGCGCCAGCATTCCGGGCAGCGGTTACACAGATACGCAGTATTTT. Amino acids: CASIPGSGYTDTQYF.

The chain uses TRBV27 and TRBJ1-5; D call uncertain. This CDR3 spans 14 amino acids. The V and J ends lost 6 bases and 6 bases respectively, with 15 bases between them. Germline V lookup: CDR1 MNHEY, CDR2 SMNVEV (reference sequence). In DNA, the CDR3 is TGTGCCAGCAGCCTAGCCGGGGTAACTCAGCCCCAGCATTTT. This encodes CASSLAGVTQPQHF.

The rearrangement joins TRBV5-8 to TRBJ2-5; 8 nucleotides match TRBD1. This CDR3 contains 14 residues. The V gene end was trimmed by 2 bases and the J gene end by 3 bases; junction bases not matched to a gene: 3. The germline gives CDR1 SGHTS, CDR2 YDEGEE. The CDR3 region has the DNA TGTGCCAGCAGCTTAAGGGACAGGAAAGAGACCCAGTACTTC. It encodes CASSLRDRKETQYF.